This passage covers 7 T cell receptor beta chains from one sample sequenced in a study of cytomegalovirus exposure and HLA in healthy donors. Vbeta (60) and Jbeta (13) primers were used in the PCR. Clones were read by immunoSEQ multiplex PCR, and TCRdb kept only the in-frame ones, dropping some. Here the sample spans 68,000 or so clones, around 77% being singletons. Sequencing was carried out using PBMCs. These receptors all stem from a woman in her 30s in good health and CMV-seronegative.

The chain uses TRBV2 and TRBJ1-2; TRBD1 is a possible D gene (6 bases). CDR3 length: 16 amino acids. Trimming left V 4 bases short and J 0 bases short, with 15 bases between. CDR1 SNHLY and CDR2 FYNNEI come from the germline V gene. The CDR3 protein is CASSVIRGKANYGYTF. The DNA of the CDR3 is TGTGCCAGCAGTGTTATAAGGGGGAAAGCTAACTATGGCTACACCTTC. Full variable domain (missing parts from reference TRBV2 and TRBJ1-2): EPEVTQTPSHQVTQMGQEVILRCVPISNHLYFYWYRQILGQKVEFLVSFYNNEISEKSEIFDDQFSVERPDGSNFTLKIRSTKLEDSAMYFCASSVIRGKANYGYTFGSGTRLTVV.

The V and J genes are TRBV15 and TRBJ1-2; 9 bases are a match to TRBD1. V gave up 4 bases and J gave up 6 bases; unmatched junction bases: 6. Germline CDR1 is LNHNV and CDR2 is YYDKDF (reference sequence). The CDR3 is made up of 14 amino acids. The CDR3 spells CATSMTDRGDGYTF. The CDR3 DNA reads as TGTGCCACCAGCATGACGGACAGGGGAGATGGCTACACCTTC.

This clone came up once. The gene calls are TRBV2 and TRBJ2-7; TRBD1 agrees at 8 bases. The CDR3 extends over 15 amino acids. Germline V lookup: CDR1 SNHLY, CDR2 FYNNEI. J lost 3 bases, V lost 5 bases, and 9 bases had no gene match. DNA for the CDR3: TGTGCCAGCAGTCAGGACAGGGTCGGGGACTACGAGCAGTACTTC. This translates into CASSQDRVGDYEQYF.

CDR3 sequence: CASSQEPRSSYNEQFF. In DNA, the CDR3 is TGCGCCAGCAGCCAAGAACCGAGGAGCTCCTACAATGAGCAGTTCTTC. The V gene is TRBV4-1, the J gene TRBJ2-1; D is unclear. CDR3 size: 16 residues. V lost 0 bases, J lost 0 bases, and 9 bases lay in between. Germline assignment: CDR1 MGHRA and CDR2 YSYEKL.

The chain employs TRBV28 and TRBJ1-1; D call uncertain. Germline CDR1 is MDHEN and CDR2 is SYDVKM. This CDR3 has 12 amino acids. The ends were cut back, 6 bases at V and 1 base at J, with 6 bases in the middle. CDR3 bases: TGTGCCAGCAGGAGTCAGAACACTGAAGCTTTCTTT. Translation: CASRSQNTEAFF.

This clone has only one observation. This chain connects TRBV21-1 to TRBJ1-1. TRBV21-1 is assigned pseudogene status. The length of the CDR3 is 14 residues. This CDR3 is CASSVPTGDTEAFF. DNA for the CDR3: TGTGCCAGCAGCGTTCCAACGGGGGACACTGAAGCTTTCTTT.

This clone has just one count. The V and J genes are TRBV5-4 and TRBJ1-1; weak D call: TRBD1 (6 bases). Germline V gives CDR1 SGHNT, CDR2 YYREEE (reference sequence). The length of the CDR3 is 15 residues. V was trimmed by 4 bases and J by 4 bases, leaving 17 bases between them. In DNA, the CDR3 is TGTGCCAGCAGCCCGGGCAGGGGTGTTGGCACTGAAGCTTTCTTT. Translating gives CASSPGRGVGTEAFF.